The table lists the clone carrying this TCR beta chain with a few counts. Antigen unknown. Losses at the gene ends were 6 bases for V and 4 bases for J; bases not matched to a gene: 11. Per germline, CDR1 SGHVS and CDR2 FQNEAQ. This CDR3 comprises 15 residues. Sequenced material consisted of expressed TCRB transcripts (all of the isolated RNA was reverse transcribed). The average read count of naive, central memory and regulatory T cell samples was several million. Sequenced by immunoSEQ multiplex PCR; TCRdb stores in-frame clones only, minus some. Of 250,000 to 300,000 clones listed, approximately 14% are singletons. This sample was included in a study of beta chain features in type 1 diabetes. Study-wide points: Diminished insertions and augmented deletions at VDJ junctions characterized type 1 diabetes patients. Researchers reported that naive, central memory and Treg TCRB repertoires appeared more similar in patients than in healthy donors. There was a moderate but significant shortening of TCRB CDR3s in all four CD4+ subsets of Type 1 diabetes patients.

Sorting produced populations that all topped 95% purity. Sequencing was performed on naive CD4+ T cells from blood. The gene calls are TRBV7-8 and TRBJ2-7; 8 bases align to TRBD2. The clonotype comes from a man aged 25-45 years with type 1 diabetes. Here the CDR3 reads CASSLQAGVVYEQYF. The CDR3 nucleotides are TGTGCCAGCAGTCTACAAGCGGGAGTTGTTTACGAGCAGTACTTC.